This TCR beta chain comes out of a study of regulatory T cells in long-lasting Graves disease. There are many counts of this clonotype. Time point in this sample: persistent/refractory GD, antithyroid drugs over 5 years with positive TRAb. PBMC-extracted RNA yielded the TCR library. J lost 7 bases, V lost 5 bases, and 10 bases had no gene match. CDR3 length: 15 amino acids. Germline lookup yields CDR1 SGHTA and CDR2 FQGTGA. HTBI primers from iRepertoire and Arm-PCR of CDR3 regions yielded the TCR beta libraries. TCRdb re-called the multiplex PCR reads with MiXCR, one entry per CDR3 protein. The sample gives 450,000 or so distinct CDR3 sequences, about 22% of which show up once; around 13% is in the top ten.

This TCR was sampled from a female donor with Graves disease. The genes are TRBV7-3 and TRBJ1-2; TRBD1 agrees at 10 bases. Sequenced here: peripheral blood mononuclear cells (PBMCs), sampled when the disease was refractory, from a patient treated with antithyroid drugs. DNA for the CDR3: TGTGCCAGCAGCCCGACAGGGGGCGAAGGATCTGGCTACACCTTC. The encoded protein is CASSPTGGEGSGYTF. The variable domain in full, completed from reference TRBV7-3 and TRBJ1-2, reads GAGVSQTPSNKVTEKGKYVELRCDPISGHTALYWYRQSLGQGPEFLIYFQGTGAADDSGLPNDRFFAVRPEGSVSTLKIQRTERGDSAVYLCASSPTGGEGSGYTFGSGTRLTVV.